Listed here are 32 T cell receptor beta chains from one sample, sequenced in a study of T-cell memory formation after mild COVID-19. TCRdb analysed the 5' RACE reads with MiXCR anew, one entry per CDR3 protein. The table lists about 290,000 distinct CDR3 sequences, about a sixth of them singletons, with more than 20% in the top ten. The sample comprised PBMCs or a T cell subset sorted from them (not recorded which). The origin of the receptors is a man between 18 and 29 years old who had mild COVID-19 (a few samples of this study predate the infection). Cell type and time point are not known.

This clonotype was seen a few times. The V call is TRBV5-1, the J call TRBJ1-3; 7 bases map to TRBD1. The CDR3 consists of 16 residues. The germline CDR1 and CDR2 sequences are SGHRS and YFSETQ. Trimming took 0 bases from V and 0 from J; bases not matched to a gene: 3. CDR3 loop: CASSLVDRASGNTIYF. The CDR3 nucleotides read TGCGCCAGCAGCTTGGTCGACAGGGCCTCTGGAAACACCATATATTTT.

The chain carries TRBV7-3 and TRBJ2-5; D not certain. CDR1 and CDR2 from the germline V gene are SGHTA and FQGTGA. The CDR3 length is 15 residues. V dropped 2 bases and J dropped 3 bases, with 13 bases sitting between them. The CDR3 region has the DNA TGTGCCAGCAGCTTAGTGGGGTTCGCCGAAGAGACCCAGTACTTC. This translates into CASSLVGFAEETQYF.

The rearrangement uses TRBV5-1 and TRBJ2-7, with 7 bases fitting TRBD1. Unmatched junction bases numbered 13, after V lost 6 bases and J lost 4 bases. The CDR3 is 15 residues long. The V gene's germline CDR1 is SGHRS and CDR2 YFSETQ. The DNA for the CDR3 is TGCGCCAGCAACGCGGACGGGACAGTTTCTTACGAGCAGTACTTC. Its protein is CASNADGTVSYEQYF.

This clonotype has ten or more counts. The V call is TRBV12-3 or TRBV12-4, the J call TRBJ2-1; TRBD2 agrees at 7 bases. V dropped 2 bases and J dropped 5; count of bases not matched to a gene: 6. This CDR3 contains 15 residues. The CDR3 DNA reads TGTGCCAGCAGTTTAACGGGGGGTAAACACAATGAGCAGTTCTTC. Residues: CASSLTGGKHNEQFF.

There are a few counts of this clonotype. The CDR3 DNA reads TGTGCCAGCAGTTACCTAGGGATAGCGGGGGCCGGGGAGCTGTTTTTT. It is translated as CASSYLGIAGAGELFF. The chain combines TRBV6-2 or TRBV6-3 with TRBJ2-2, with 9 bases matching TRBD2. Trimming took 2 bases from V and 6 from J; bases not matched to a gene: 7. CDR1 and CDR2 from the germline V gene are MNHEY and SVGEGT. This CDR3 contains 16 residues.

This clonotype was counted between two and nine times. The CDR3 bases are TGTGCCAGTATCACAGCGGTTTTGGTGGCAGATACGCAGTATTTT. It is translated as CASITAVLVADTQYF. The rearrangement links TRBV7-2 to TRBJ2-3; D is possibly TRBD2 (5 bases). The CDR3 is made up of 15 amino acids. V was shortened by 9 bases and J by 4 bases, with 20 bases between the two germline ends. Germline-derived CDR1 and CDR2 are SGHTA and FQGNSA.

The gene calls are TRBV19 and TRBJ2-5; 11 bases are a match to TRBD1. CDR1 and CDR2 from the germline V gene are LNHDA and SQIVND (reference sequence). V gave up 10 bases and J gave up 5 bases; unmatched junction bases: 9. The CDR3 is 14 residues long. For the CDR3, the DNA is TGTGCCACCGCGAGGACAGGGGGCGATGAGACCCAGTACTTC. Translated, it gives CATARTGGDETQYF.

This clonotype was detected only a few times. The rearrangement joins TRBV30 to TRBJ1-3, with D maybe TRBD1 (5 bases). V was trimmed by 2 bases and J by 1 base, leaving 6 bases between them. CDR1 is GTSNPN, CDR2 SVGIG, per germline (reference sequence). The length of the CDR3 is 13 residues. The CDR3 reads CAWSWGSGNTIYF. The CDR3 DNA reads TGTGCCTGGAGTTGGGGGTCTGGAAACACCATATATTTT.

This clonotype occurred a few times. The CDR3 DNA is TGTGCCATCAGTGAGTCATGGGGGATCTCCGAGCAGTACGTC. It encodes CAISESWGISEQYV. This chain links TRBV10-3 with TRBJ2-7; D might be TRBD1 or TRBD2, each matching 5 bases. CDR3 length: 14 residues. V was clipped by 0 bases and J by 6 bases, with 12 bases between them. The V gene's germline CDR1 is ENHRY and CDR2 SYGVKD.

The chain uses TRBV5-4 and TRBJ1-2; D may be TRBD1 (5 bases). The ends were cut back, 0 bases at V and 4 bases at J, with 10 bases in the middle. CDR1 and CDR2 from the germline V gene are SGHNT and YYREEE (reference sequence). This CDR3 is 14 amino acids long. The CDR3 spells CASSLDQGGYGYTF. CDR3 in DNA: TGTGCCAGCAGCTTGGATCAGGGTGGCTATGGCTACACCTTC.

This clonotype occurred many times. This sequence joins TRBV7-9 and TRBJ2-1; perhaps TRBD1 as D (5 bases). Trimming removed 5 bases from V and 4 bases from J, with 21 bases in between. Germline V gene data show CDR1 as SEHNR and CDR2 as FQNEAQ (reference sequence). The CDR3 is 17 amino acids. The CDR3 DNA is TGTGCCAGCAGCCCCCGCACCAGGGAAACGGTTTACAATGAGCAGTTCTTC. It is translated as CASSPRTRETVYNEQFF.

This chain uses TRBV11-2 with TRBJ1-3, with D possibly TRBD1 on 6 matching bases. The CDR3 consists of 15 residues. Trimming took off 8 bases at V and 0 bases at J, with 14 bases between the two ends. Germline CDR1 and CDR2: SGHAT and FQNNGV. In DNA form, the CDR3 reads TGTGCCAGCTCCCGACAGGCGGACTCTGGAAACACCATATATTTT. It translates to CASSRQADSGNTIYF.

This rearrangement joins TRBV5-1 to TRBJ2-7, with 7 bases identical to TRBD1. The tail of the sequence fits TRBJ2-1 better, so the J call may be wrong. CDR1 and CDR2 from the germline V gene are SGHRS and YFSETQ. CDR3 length: 14 amino acids. The CDR3 coding sequence is TGCGCCAGCAGCTTGGCCGACAGGGCAGCCGAGCAGTTCTTC. It translates to CASSLADRAAEQFF.

The rearrangement joins TRBV5-1 to TRBJ1-2; D gene uncertain. CDR1 and CDR2 (germline): SGHRS, YFSETQ. The length of the CDR3 is 13 residues. V was pared by 2 bases and J by 3 bases, with 8 bases between. The CDR3 sequence: CASSFGGDYGYTF. The CDR3 DNA sequence: TGCGCCAGCAGCTTCGGCGGGGACTATGGCTACACCTTC.

V usage is TRBV5-1 and J usage is TRBJ2-3; 12 bases agree with TRBD2. The CDR3 has 16 amino acids. Losses at the gene ends were 1 base for V and 6 bases for J; bases not matched to a gene: 6. CDR1 and CDR2 from the germline V gene are SGHRS and YFSETQ. The CDR3 protein is CASSLTSGGLMDTQYF. For the CDR3, the DNA is TGCGCCAGCAGCTTGACTAGCGGGGGGCTGATGGATACGCAGTATTTT.

The genes are TRBV3-1 and TRBJ2-3; maybe TRBD2 (5 bases). The CDR3 has 16 amino acids. In germline, CDR1 is LGHDT, CDR2 YNNKEL (reference sequence). Trimming stripped 5 bases from V and 2 bases from J, with 17 bases between. CDR3 region: CASSYFPYGVTDTQYF. CDR3 in DNA: TGTGCCAGCAGCTATTTTCCCTACGGGGTCACAGATACGCAGTATTTT.

This clonotype has just a few counts. The CDR3 protein is CASSPGPGELFF. The CDR3 nucleotides read TGTGCCAGCAGCCCCGGACCCGGGGAGCTGTTTTTT. The chain combines TRBV11-2 with TRBJ2-2; no clear D. V was shortened by 5 bases and J by 6 bases, with 7 bases between the two germline ends. Germline loops: CDR1 SGHAT, CDR2 FQNNGV. The CDR3 totals 12 residues.

The J gene is TRBJ2-2, the V gene TRBV12-3 or TRBV12-4; 8 positions match TRBD1. This CDR3 spans 15 amino acids. J was trimmed by 7 bases and V by 5 bases; bases with no gene match: 9. The CDR3 sequence is CASSITGGGIGELFF. CDR3 DNA: TGTGCCAGCAGTATCACAGGGGGAGGCATCGGGGAGCTGTTTTTT.

The J gene is TRBJ2-2, the V gene TRBV11-2; tentatively, D is TRBD1 (6 bases). Germline V lookup: CDR1 SGHAT, CDR2 FQNNGV. This CDR3 spans 20 amino acids. The V end was cut by 4 bases, the J end by 2 bases, with 26 bases between. As DNA, the CDR3 is TGTGCCAGCAGCTCCGATCGTGTGACAGGCCCGGGGCAAAACACCGGGGAGCTGTTTTTT. This codes for CASSSDRVTGPGQNTGELFF.

The V and J genes are TRBV29-1 and TRBJ2-2; a weak D match, TRBD2 (5 bases). Per germline, CDR1 SQVTM and CDR2 ANQGSEA. The V end was cut by 6 bases, the J end by 4 bases, with 9 bases between. The CDR3 totals 12 residues. The chain's CDR3 is CSVARGTGELFF. Written as DNA, the CDR3 is TGCAGCGTGGCCCGGGGCACCGGGGAGCTGTTTTTT.

The chain uses TRBV4-3 and TRBJ2-3, with D unclear. Germline V CDR1 and CDR2: LGHNA, YSLEER. With 1 base removed from V and 4 bases from J, the gap between germline ends came to 18 bases. This CDR3 is built from 17 residues. CDR3 sequence: CASSQGAAGGFPDTQYF. CDR3 sequence (DNA): TGCGCCAGCAGCCAAGGAGCCGCCGGTGGGTTTCCAGATACGCAGTATTTT.

The chain has TRBV29-1 and TRBJ2-3; 8 bases align to TRBD2. Losses at the gene ends were 1 base for V and 7 bases for J; bases not matched to a gene: 4. In germline, CDR1 is SQVTM, CDR2 ANQGSEA. This CDR3 spans 13 amino acids. The DNA for the CDR3 is TGCAGCGTTGAAGGGACTAGCAAATATACGCAGTATTTT. This sequence encodes CSVEGTSKYTQYF.

The chain carries TRBV5-6 and TRBJ1-4; 7 positions agree with TRBD1. CDR3 length: 16 amino acids. CDR1 and CDR2 from the germline V gene are SGHDT and YYEEEE. V shed 1 base and J 4 bases; nucleotides not matched to a gene: 7. Here the CDR3 reads CASSLPRGQDNEKLFF. The CDR3 DNA follows: TGTGCCAGCAGCTTGCCGCGTGGACAGGATAATGAAAAACTGTTTTTT. The full variable domain, completed using reference TRBV5-6 and TRBJ1-4, is DAGVTQSPTHLIKTRGQQVTLRCSPKSGHDTVSWYQQALGQGPQFIFQYYEEEERQRGNFPDRFSGHQFPNYSSELNVNALLLGDSALYLCASSLPRGQDNEKLFFGSGTQLSVL.

This chain joins TRBV21-1 and TRBJ2-3; the table names TRBD1, a call not compared with the DNA. TRBV21-1 is listed as a pseudogene. CDR3 length: 13 amino acids. CDR3 loop: CARPGQDTDTQYF. CDR3 bases: TGTGCCAGACCGGGACAGGACACAGATACGCAGTATTTT.

The chain combines TRBV19 with TRBJ1-1, with 9 positions matching TRBD1. V shed 6 bases, J shed 5 bases, and the junction held 7 bases outside the gene matches. Germline assignment: CDR1 LNHDA and CDR2 SQIVND (reference sequence). The CDR3 contains 14 residues. The CDR3 spells CASRWTGAATEAFF. CDR3 DNA: TGTGCCAGTAGATGGACAGGGGCGGCGACTGAAGCTTTCTTT.

This clonotype was picked up one time. The chain links TRBV30 to TRBJ1-1; D might be TRBD1 (6 bases). CDR1 is GTSNPN and CDR2 is SVGIG in the germline V gene (reference sequence). The CDR3 runs to 12 residues. The V end lost 4 bases, the J end lost 10 bases, and 16 bases lay between the germline ends. The CDR3 protein is CAWTQGGGIAFF. The DNA of the CDR3 is TGTGCCTGGACCCAAGGGGGAGGAATAGCTTTCTTT.

The V gene is TRBV5-1, the J gene TRBJ2-5, with TRBD1 matching 8 bases. CDR1 is SGHRS and CDR2 is YFSETQ in the germline V gene. This CDR3 spans 15 amino acids. V lost 5 bases and J lost 5; bases outside the gene matches: 11. The CDR3 sequence: CASSFRQGLVETQYF. The CDR3 nucleotides read TGCGCCAGCAGTTTCCGACAGGGGTTGGTGGAGACCCAGTACTTC.

The rearrangement links TRBV4-1 to TRBJ2-1; 10 bases align to TRBD1. The CDR3 runs 12 residues. CDR1 MGHRA and CDR2 YSYEKL come from the germline V gene. The ends lost 5 bases at V and 8 bases at J; junction bases unmatched: 0. CDR3 loop: CASSDRGHEQFF. The CDR3 bases are TGCGCCAGCAGCGACAGGGGGCATGAGCAGTTCTTC.

The chain is built from TRBV30 and TRBJ2-2, with 7 bases lining up with TRBD1. The CDR3 runs to 16 residues. Germline V gene sequence: CDR1 GTSNPN, CDR2 SVGIG (reference sequence). J lost 2 bases, V lost 0 bases, and 6 bases had no gene match. Here the CDR3 DNA reads TGTGCCTGGAGTGTCTTTGGGACAGCCAACACCGGGGAGCTGTTTTTT. Translated, it gives CAWSVFGTANTGELFF. Full variable domain (outside the CDR3, taken from reference TRBV30 and TRBJ2-2): SQTIHQWPATLVQPVGSPLSLECTVEGTSNPNLYWYRQAAGRGLQLLFYSVGIGQISSEVPQNLSASRPQDRQFILSSKKLLLSDSGFYLCAWSVFGTANTGELFFGEGSRLTVL.

This clonotype has a handful of counts. CDR3 DNA sequence: TGCGCCAGCAGCCTCTGGTCACTAGCGGGGGGCAGAGAGACCCAGTACTTC. It translates to CASSLWSLAGGRETQYF. This sequence joins TRBV5-1 and TRBJ2-5; 12 nucleotides match TRBD2. CDR3 size: 17 residues. From germline, CDR1 is SGHRS and CDR2 YFSETQ. The V segment lost 4 bases and the J segment 4 bases; nucleotides outside the gene matches: 11. The variable domain in full, completed from reference TRBV5-1 and TRBJ2-5, reads KAGVTQTPRYLIKTRGQQVTLSCSPISGHRSVSWYQQTPGQGLQFLFEYFSETQRNKGNFPGRFSGRQFSNSRSEMNVSTLELGDSALYLCASSLWSLAGGRETQYFGPGTRLLVL.

The chain employs TRBV10-2 and TRBJ2-4, with TRBD2 identical over 9 bases. There are 17 residues in the CDR3. The ends lost 3 bases at V and 2 bases at J; junction bases unmatched: 8. Germline CDR1 reads WSHSY; CDR2 reads SAAADI. CDR3 sequence: CASSDLAGGQPKNIQYF. The CDR3, as DNA: TGCGCCAGCAGTGACCTCGCGGGGGGGCAACCCAAAAACATTCAGTACTTC.

This clonotype has more than one count but fewer than ten. The CDR3 here is CASSQLYSGNTIYF. CDR3 DNA: TGTGCCAGCAGCCAACTGTACTCTGGAAACACCATATATTTT. V and J are TRBV11-2 and TRBJ1-3, with D unclear. CDR3 length: 14 residues. Germline CDR1 reads SGHAT; CDR2 reads FQNNGV. Trimming cost V 5 bases and J 0 bases, with 8 bases left between them.